One sample yielded the 11 T cell receptor beta chains listed below, sequenced in a study of T cell repertoires in cytomegalovirus infection. No antigen is known for these receptors. In TCRdb, the reads were re-called with MiXCR into one record per CDR3 protein. The sample records 700,000 to 850,000 distinct CDR3 sequences, over 25% being singletons. The sample here was cultured CD8+ T cells from PBMCs, taken from culture after CMV antigen stimulation. These receptors were obtained from a human donor in good health (CMV status not recorded). Some clones in this sample may be carry-over from other donors' samples.

This clonotype was found many times. This chain links TRBV27 with TRBJ2-1; D tentatively fits TRBD1 or TRBD2 (5 bases each). This CDR3 spans 17 amino acids. Germline V CDR1 and CDR2: MNHEY, SMNVEV (reference sequence). V lost 2 bases, J lost 4 bases, and 18 bases lay in between. The CDR3 loop reads CASSLIWGVGGYNEQFF. In DNA form, the CDR3 reads TGTGCCAGCAGTTTAATCTGGGGAGTTGGGGGTTACAATGAGCAGTTCTTC.

This clonotype occurred a few times. The J gene is TRBJ1-1, the V gene TRBV6-5; 7 bases line up with TRBD1. Trimming at V came to 2 bases and at J to 6 bases, leaving 6 bases not matched to a gene. Germline assignment: CDR1 MNHEY and CDR2 SVGAGI. CDR3 size: 14 residues. The CDR3 region has the DNA TGTGCCAGCAGTTACAGGGTGACAGGGCCTGAAGCTTTCTTT. Its translation is CASSYRVTGPEAFF.

This clonotype was seen only a few times. This sequence joins TRBV28 and TRBJ2-5; no reliable D call. Germline CDR1 is MDHEN and CDR2 is SYDVKM. V was trimmed by 2 bases and J by 2 bases, leaving 15 bases between them. This CDR3 has 16 amino acids. The CDR3 sequence is CASSLNSGSLQETQYF. The CDR3 nucleotides read TGTGCCAGCAGTTTAAACTCCGGGTCTCTTCAAGAGACCCAGTACTTC.

This clonotype was recorded only once. One end of the junction varies from germline; a read error may be responsible. The chain couples TRBV14 to TRBJ2-2; no reliable D call. The CDR3 sequence is 15 residues long. Germline-derived CDR1 and CDR2 are SGHDN and FVKESK. As DNA, the CDR3 is TGTGCCAACAGCCCGGAGTGGAGAAACACCGGGGAGCTGTTTTTT. Its protein is CANSPEWRNTGELFF.

A few counts support this clonotype. V is TRBV10-3 and J is TRBJ2-7; D not resolved. The V end lost 9 bases, the J end lost 0 bases, and 18 bases lay between the germline ends. Germline CDR1 reads ENHRY; CDR2 reads SYGVKD. The CDR3 extends over 15 amino acids. The CDR3 protein is CAILDVEPHSYEQYF. The DNA for the CDR3 is TGTGCCATTCTAGACGTGGAACCCCACTCCTACGAGCAGTACTTC.

The rearrangement links TRBV20-1 to TRBJ2-1; 13 nucleotides match TRBD2. The CDR3 extends over 17 amino acids. CDR1 DFQATT and CDR2 SNEGSKA come from the germline V gene (reference sequence). Trimming at V came to 4 bases and at J to 8 bases, leaving 14 bases not matched to a gene. CDR3 in DNA: TGCAGTGCTATTGAACTAGCGGGGGGGCCAGTCTTCGATGAGCAGTTCTTC. This encodes CSAIELAGGPVFDEQFF.

Only a few counts were recorded for this clonotype. The CDR3 reads CASSYLGTDSYNEQFF. CDR3 coding DNA: TGTGCCAGCAGTTACCTCGGGACCGATTCCTACAATGAGCAGTTCTTC. J is TRBJ2-1 and V is TRBV6-6; D may match TRBD1 or TRBD2 (5 bases each). Trimming shortened V by 2 bases and J by 1 base, and 12 bases separated the two germline ends. CDR1 and CDR2 from the germline V gene are MNHNY and SVGAGI (reference sequence). The CDR3 totals 16 residues.

This clonotype showed up just a few times. CDR3: CASTDPYNEQFF. In DNA form, the CDR3 reads TGTGCCAGTACCGACCCCTACAATGAGCAGTTCTTC. The chain employs TRBV19 and TRBJ2-1; D uncertain. The germline gives CDR1 LNHDA, CDR2 SQIVND (reference sequence). Trimming shortened V by 7 bases and J by 2 bases, and 6 bases separated the two germline ends. The CDR3 length is 12 residues.

This clonotype came up many times. J is TRBJ2-7 and V is TRBV6-2 or TRBV6-3, with D perhaps TRBD1 or TRBD2 (5 bases each). Germline CDR1 is MNHEY and CDR2 is SVGEGT. The CDR3 loop spans 14 amino acids. Trimming removed 2 bases from V and 1 base from J, with 9 bases in between. CDR3 protein: CASSYGGGSYEQYV. For the CDR3, the DNA is TGTGCCAGCAGTTACGGGGGTGGGTCCTACGAGCAGTACGTC.

The gene calls are TRBV4-3 and TRBJ1-1; D not certain. V gave up 4 bases and J gave up 2 bases, with 14 bases separating them. This CDR3 is built from 15 residues. Germline CDR1 LGHNA, CDR2 YSLEER. This CDR3 reads CASSPGEGINTEAFF. CDR3 in DNA: TGCGCCAGCAGCCCCGGCGAGGGAATAAACACTGAAGCTTTCTTT.

This clonotype was counted only a few times. The CDR3 region has the DNA TGTGCCAGCATGGACGGCTATAATTCACCCCTCCACTTT. This encodes CASMDGYNSPLHF. The chain carries TRBV7-2 and TRBJ1-6; unclear D gene. Germline V lookup: CDR1 SGHTA, CDR2 FQGNSA. The length of the CDR3 is 13 residues. Trimming took off 7 bases at V and 3 bases at J, with 7 bases between the two ends.